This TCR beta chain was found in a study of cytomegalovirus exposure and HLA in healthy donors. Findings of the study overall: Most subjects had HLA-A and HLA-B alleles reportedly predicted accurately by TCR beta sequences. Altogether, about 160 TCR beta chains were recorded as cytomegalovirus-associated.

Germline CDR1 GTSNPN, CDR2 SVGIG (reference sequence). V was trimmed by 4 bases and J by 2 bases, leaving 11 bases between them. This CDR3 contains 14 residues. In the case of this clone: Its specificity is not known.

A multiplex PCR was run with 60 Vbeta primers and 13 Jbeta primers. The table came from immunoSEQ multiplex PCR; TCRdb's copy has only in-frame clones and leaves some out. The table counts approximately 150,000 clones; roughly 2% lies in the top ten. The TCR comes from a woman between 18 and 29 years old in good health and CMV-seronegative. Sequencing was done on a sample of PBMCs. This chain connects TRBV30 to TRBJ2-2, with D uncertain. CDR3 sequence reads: CAWMRFSNTGELFF. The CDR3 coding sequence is TGTGCCTGGATGAGGTTCAGTAACACCGGGGAGCTGTTTTTT.